This T cell receptor (beta chain) was recovered during a study of T cell clones after liver transplantation. Study conclusions and caveats: Low donor cell numbers restricted donor-reactive repertoire measurement in a couple of subjects. In most of the 8 subjects, circulating graft-donor-reactive CD4 TCRbeta sequences fell significantly after transplant.

About this clone itself: What it binds is unknown.

The V segment lost 4 bases and the J segment 2 bases; nucleotides outside the gene matches: 5. In germline, CDR1 is LGHNA, CDR2 YSLEER. CDR3 length equals 15 residues. Assay used: immunoSEQ multiplex PCR; TCRdb lists only in-frame clones, some missing. Of about 76,000 clones in the sample, over 80% are singletons; the top ten hold about 2.8%. V gene TRBV4-3 combines with J gene TRBJ2-7; 10 bases line up with TRBD1. The material was CD4+ T cells from blood, obtained at the 22-month timepoint. This clonotype was sampled from a human patient who received a liver transplant. Part of the T cells may come from the graft donor. The CDR3 coding sequence is TGCGCCAGCAGCCCGCGGGACAGGGGCCCCTACGAGCAGTACTTC. As protein: CASSPRDRGPYEQYF.